This entry lists 11 T cell receptor beta chains sequenced from one sample in a study of siplizumab effects on memory and regulatory T cells. This table comes from immunoSEQ multiplex PCR, and its TCRdb copy is limited to in-frame clones, with some not included. The table shows 90,000 to 120,000 clones, with about 91% occurring only once. The sample comprised CD4+ T cells sorted from blood. All receptors come from a human donor in good health. Some clones in this sample may be carry-over from other donors' samples.

This clone was recorded only once. This chain uses TRBV6-1 with TRBJ1-1; D uncertain. Looked up from germline, CDR1 is MNHNS and CDR2 is SASEGT. The CDR3 consists of 14 residues. Trimming took 4 bases from V and 4 from J, leaving 13 bases between them. The CDR3 DNA follows: TGTGCCAGCAGTGCCGACATTGATGGCACTGAAGCTTTCTTT. Protein product: CASSADIDGTEAFF.

The chain is built from TRBV2 and TRBJ1-4; no clear D gene. The germline gives CDR1 SNHLY, CDR2 FYNNEI. CDR3 length equals 11 residues. The V end was cut by 4 bases, the J end by 7 bases, with 4 bases between. The CDR3 DNA follows: TGTGCCAGCAGTGTTACTGAAAAACTGTTTTTT. Translated, it gives CASSVTEKLFF.

Here the CDR3 reads CASSPKNRDRNTGELFF. As DNA, the CDR3 is TGCGCCAGCAGCCCGAAAAACAGGGACAGGAACACCGGGGAGCTGTTTTTT. The chain employs TRBV4-1 and TRBJ2-2; 7 bases line up with TRBD1. J lost 1 base, V lost 4 bases, and 9 bases had no gene match. The V gene's germline CDR1 is MGHRA and CDR2 YSYEKL. The CDR3 sequence is 17 residues long.

The gene calls are TRBV2 and TRBJ2-7, with a possible D match to TRBD2 (5 bases). V lost 9 bases and J lost 0, with 15 bases in between. CDR1 is SNHLY, CDR2 FYNNEI, per germline. This CDR3 is built from 14 residues. In DNA form, the CDR3 reads TGTGCCAGTAGGGAGTTACAGACCTCCTACGAGCAGTACTTC. Its protein is CASRELQTSYEQYF.

The chain is built from TRBV4-2 and TRBJ1-2, with a tentative D call TRBD1 (6 bases). CDR1 LGHNA and CDR2 YNFKEQ come from the germline V gene. CDR3 length equals 14 residues. V shed 2 bases and J shed 6 bases, with 13 bases lying between them. The CDR3 nucleotides are TGTGCCAGCAGCCAAAGAGCATACAGGGATGGCTACACCTTC. Its protein is CASSQRAYRDGYTF.

The CDR3 protein is CASSGSGRFEQFF. Here the CDR3 DNA reads TGTGCCAGCAGCGGAAGCGGGAGGTTTGAGCAGTTCTTC. V is TRBV9 and J is TRBJ2-1; 9 bases map to TRBD2. Germline CDR1 reads SGDLS; CDR2 reads YYNGEE. V dropped 3 bases and J dropped 9; count of bases not matched to a gene: 4. The length of the CDR3 is 13 residues.

V usage is TRBV5-1 and J usage is TRBJ2-1; 11 bases are shared with TRBD2. This CDR3 has 15 amino acids. J gave up 6 bases and V 0 bases, and 2 bases lay outside the gene matches. Germline V CDR1 and CDR2: SGHRS, YFSETQ. The CDR3 reads CASSLELAGVNEQFF. As DNA, the CDR3 is TGCGCCAGCAGCTTGGAACTAGCGGGAGTCAATGAGCAGTTCTTC.

The gene calls are TRBV5-1 and TRBJ2-4; 7 bases match TRBD2. Trimming at V came to 0 bases and at J to 0 bases, leaving 3 bases not matched to a gene. The CDR3 extends over 16 amino acids. CDR1 and CDR2 from the germline V gene are SGHRS and YFSETQ. The CDR3 spells CASSLGLAVAKNIQYF. CDR3 bases: TGCGCCAGCAGCTTGGGACTAGCAGTAGCCAAAAACATTCAGTACTTC.

Worth noting for this clone: The junction departs from germline at one end; a sequencing error may be responsible. J is TRBJ2-3 and V is TRBV2, with D possibly TRBD2 on 6 matching bases. This CDR3 has 11 residues. Germline V lookup: CDR1 SNHLY, CDR2 FYNNEI. This CDR3 reads CASSVAGLRVF. In DNA form, the CDR3 reads TGTGCCAGCAGTGTCGCAGGACTAAGGGTTTTT.

The V gene is TRBV2, the J gene TRBJ2-1; no clear D gene. V dropped 4 bases and J dropped 4 bases, with 8 bases sitting between them. Germline CDR1 is SNHLY and CDR2 is FYNNEI. CDR3 length: 13 amino acids. CDR3 sequence (DNA): TGTGCCAGCAGTGCCGGACGGTACAATGAGCAGTTCTTC. Protein: CASSAGRYNEQFF.

DNA for the CDR3: TGTGCCAGTTGTTCCGGACAGGGAAACACCGGGGAGCTGTTTTTT. Residues: CASCSGQGNTGELFF. This rearrangement joins TRBV19 to TRBJ2-2; 8 bases map to TRBD1. The CDR3 totals 15 residues. The germline V gene encodes CDR1 LNHDA and CDR2 SQIVND (reference sequence). V was pared by 8 bases and J by 2 bases, with 7 bases of the junction left unmatched. Full variable domain (remainder filled in from reference TRBV19 and TRBJ2-2): DGGITQSPKYLFRKEGQNVTLSCEQNLNHDAMYWYRQDPGQGLRLIYYSQIVNDFQKGDIAEGYSVSREKKESFPLTVTSAQKNPTAFYLCASCSGQGNTGELFFGEGSRLTVL.